A single sample gave rise to the 2 T cell receptor beta chains below, sequenced in a study of T cell responses to AZD1222 COVID-19 vaccine. Clones were sequenced by immunoSEQ multiplex PCR, and TCRdb holds only the in-frame ones, with some missing. In the table there are roughly 120,000 clones, roughly 86% of which are singletons. The sequencing used peripheral blood, collected 28 days after the second AZD1222 dose. The receptor set was obtained from an adult who received the AZD1222 COVID-19 vaccine.

The rearrangement joins TRBV5-1 to TRBJ2-7; TRBD1 matches at 8 bases. The germline gives CDR1 SGHRS, CDR2 YFSETQ. CDR3 length: 13 amino acids. V shed 1 base, J shed 6 bases, and the junction held 3 bases outside the gene matches. The CDR3 sequence: CASSLRTGSEQYF. CDR3 sequence (DNA): TGCGCCAGCAGCTTGAGGACAGGGTCCGAGCAGTACTTC.

The rearrangement uses TRBV19 and TRBJ1-1; the match to TRBD1 covers 8 bases. The CDR3 length is 15 residues. Trimming at V came to 6 bases and at J to 0 bases, leaving 6 bases not matched to a gene. Per the germline V gene, CDR1 is LNHDA and CDR2 is SQIVND (reference sequence). CDR3 coding DNA: TGTGCCAGTAGCCGGGACAGGTTAATGAACACTGAAGCTTTCTTT. Translated, it gives CASSRDRLMNTEAFF. The full variable domain, its missing parts supplied by reference TRBV19 and TRBJ1-1, is DGGITQSPKYLFRKEGQNVTLSCEQNLNHDAMYWYRQDPGQGLRLIYYSQIVNDFQKGDIAEGYSVSREKKESFPLTVTSAQKNPTAFYLCASSRDRLMNTEAFFGQGTRLTVV.